This T cell receptor (beta chain) was retrieved from a study of T cells in Graves' hyperthyroidism and ophthalmopathy. Lactation, pregnancy, other autoimmune disease or uncontrolled infection excluded patients. There were TCR beta CDR3 regions amplified from RNA transcripts. The HTBI set primed first-round TCR CDR3 RT-PCR. MiXCR, run by TCRdb on the multiplex PCR reads, gives a single entry per CDR3 protein. The sample yields hundreds of thousands of distinct CDR3 sequences, around 46% seen once. The CDR3 is 15 residues long. Per germline, CDR1 SEHNR and CDR2 FQNEAQ (reference sequence). Trimming took 7 bases from V and 0 from J, leaving 13 bases between them. This clonotype appeared a few times. Its antigen is as yet unknown. Study-wide points: Blood also contained most expanded thyroid clonotypes above 0.001.

V and J are TRBV7-9 and TRBJ1-3; D is undetermined. Sequencing was performed on peripheral blood or thyroid tissue (not recorded which). This TCR derives from a woman between 18 and 29 years old with Graves' hyperthyroidism. DNA of the CDR3: TGTGCCAGCACCCCAAGCGCCAGCTCTGGAAACACCATATATTTT. As protein: CASTPSASSGNTIYF.